This T cell receptor (beta chain) is from a study of T cell changes during pregnancy in multiple sclerosis. Sequencing used immunoSEQ multiplex PCR; TCRdb keeps in-frame clones, though not all of them. The sample includes approximately 90,000 clones, about nine tenths seen only once; the top ten take around 2.3%. There are 14 residues in the CDR3. Germline lookup yields CDR1 SGHRS and CDR2 YFSETQ. The ends lost 1 base at V and 8 bases at J; junction bases unmatched: 4. The rearrangement joins TRBV5-1 to TRBJ1-2, with TRBD1 matching over 11 bases. The specimen comprised peripheral blood, sampled in the first trimester of pregnancy. The TCR was taken from a female donor with multiple sclerosis, enrolled in a pregnancy study. The chain's CDR3 is CASSLRTGGDGYTF. As DNA, the CDR3 is TGCGCCAGCAGCTTGCGGACAGGGGGCGACGGCTACACCTTC.